This entry is about one TCR beta chain. Its target is not known. The CDR3 is 15 residues long. V lost 6 bases to trimming and J lost 2 bases, with 16 bases between them. The germline V gene has CDR1 LNHDA and CDR2 SQIVND (reference sequence). The PCR employed 60 Vbeta primers together with 13 Jbeta primers. TCRdb's table, derived via immunoSEQ multiplex PCR, lists solely in-frame clones and lacks some. The data show 150,000 or so clones, roughly 84% seen once. The data belong to a study of cytomegalovirus exposure and HLA in healthy donors. The study's findings and limits: In a later analysis, at a false discovery rate of 0.05, under 20,000 TCR beta sequences were associated with HLA alleles. According to the study, 160 or so TCR beta chains were cytomegalovirus-associated. Researchers reported in a later analysis that common viral pathogens appeared linked to several top clusters.

Sequencing input: PBMCs. The receptor's source is a male donor in good health and CMV-seronegative. The chain combines TRBV19 with TRBJ1-1; TRBD1 might be the D (6 bases). DNA for the CDR3: TGTGCCAGTAGCTCAACCGGGACAACTAACACTGAAGCTTTCTTT. Translation: CASSSTGTTNTEAFF.